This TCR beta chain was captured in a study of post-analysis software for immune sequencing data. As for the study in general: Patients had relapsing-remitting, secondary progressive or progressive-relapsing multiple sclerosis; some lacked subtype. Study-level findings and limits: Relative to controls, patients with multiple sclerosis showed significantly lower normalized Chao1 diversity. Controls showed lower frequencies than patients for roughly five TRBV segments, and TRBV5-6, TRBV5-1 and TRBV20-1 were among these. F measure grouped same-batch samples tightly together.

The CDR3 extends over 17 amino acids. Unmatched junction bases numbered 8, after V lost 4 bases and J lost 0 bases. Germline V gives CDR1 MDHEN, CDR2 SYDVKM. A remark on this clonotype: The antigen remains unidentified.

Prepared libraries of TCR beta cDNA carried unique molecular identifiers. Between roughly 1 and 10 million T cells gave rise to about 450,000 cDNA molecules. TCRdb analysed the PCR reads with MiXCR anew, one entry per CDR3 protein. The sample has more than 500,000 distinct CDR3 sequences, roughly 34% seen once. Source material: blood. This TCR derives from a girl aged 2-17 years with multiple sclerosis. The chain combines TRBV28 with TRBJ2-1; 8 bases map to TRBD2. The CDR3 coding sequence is TGTGCCAGCAGTTCGGGGGCGGGGGGCCGCTCCTACAATGAGCAGTTCTTC. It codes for CASSSGAGGRSYNEQFF. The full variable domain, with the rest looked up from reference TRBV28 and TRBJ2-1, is DVKVTQSSRYLVKRTGEKVFLECVQDMDHENMFWYRQDPGLGLRLIYFSYDVKMKEKGDIPEGYSVSREKKERFSLILESASTNQTSMYLCASSSGAGGRSYNEQFFGPGTRLTVL.